The present T cell receptor beta chain was sequenced within a study of radiotherapy plus CTLA-4 blockade in lung cancer. Study at large: Among enrolled patients, less than 20% responded and more than 25% achieved disease control.

Germline-derived CDR1 and CDR2 are MNHNY and SVGAGI (reference sequence). The CDR3 runs 13 residues. Trimming left V 5 bases short and J 8 bases short, with 15 bases between. Participants had chemo-refractory metastatic non-small-cell lung cancer and were treated with focal radiation plus ipilimumab CTLA-4 blockade. Produced via immunoSEQ multiplex PCR; TCRdb's table is partial and in-frame only. The data contain 40,000 to 50,000 clones, roughly 80% of them singletons. Broader study findings: After radiotherapy and ipilimumab, tumor-derived clones expanded in peripheral blood.

This clone was counted a few times. Its antigen is not identified. The sequence was collected from a human donor with non-small cell lung cancer who had stable disease on radiotherapy plus ipilimumab. Specimen: peripheral blood, collected from a patient treated with radiotherapy plus ipilimumab. The chain links TRBV6-6 to TRBJ1-1; D is ambiguous. The CDR3 loop is CASSRESVSEAFF. CDR3 DNA: TGTGCCAGCAGTAGGGAGTCCGTGTCCGAAGCTTTCTTT.